These 23 T cell receptor beta chains were sequenced from one sample in a study of blood T cell repertoires in COVID-19 (dated by TCRdb to about 2020). The library was made by the immunoSEQ multiplex PCR assay. TCRdb carries this immuneACCESS record with in-frame sequences only. Its versions omit some clonotypes, under half of them owing to an unresolved V gene in the studies checked, with the rest unexplained. This sample holds about 200,000 clones; roughly 85% were observed only once. The top ten clonotypes cover 3.8% of the sample. The specimen was PBMCs or T cells enriched from blood (not recorded which). Every receptor here comes from a woman aged 35 to 49 with acute COVID-19.

The chain is built from TRBV5-6 and TRBJ2-7; TRBD1 matches 11 bases. This CDR3 comprises 16 residues. Trimming took 1 base from V and 7 from J; bases not matched to a gene: 10. The V gene's germline CDR1 is SGHDT and CDR2 YYEEEE. The CDR3 region has the DNA TGTGCCAGCAGCTTGTCCCGGCGGACAGGGGGCAGGGAGCAGTACTTC. Translated, it gives CASSLSRRTGGREQYF.

The genes are TRBV10-3 and TRBJ1-3, with D tentatively TRBD1 (5 bases). CDR3 size: 15 residues. Germline CDR1 ENHRY, CDR2 SYGVKD. V lost 6 bases and J lost 0, with 12 bases in between. CDR3 nucleotides: TGTGCCATCAGACCCACAGGCCCCTCTGGAAACACCATATATTTT. This encodes CAIRPTGPSGNTIYF.

The chain couples TRBV18 to TRBJ1-1; D unresolved. The CDR3 is made up of 13 amino acids. Trimming took off 5 bases at V and 0 bases at J, with 7 bases between the two ends. Germline V gene sequence: CDR1 KGHSH, CDR2 LQKENI. The CDR3 sequence: CASSRNMNTEAFF. The CDR3, as DNA: TGTGCCAGCTCAAGAAACATGAACACTGAAGCTTTCTTT.

The chain employs TRBV4-1 and TRBJ1-2; no firm D call. This CDR3 region has 15 residues. The germline CDR1 and CDR2 sequences are MGHRA and YSYEKL. Trimming removed 0 bases from V and 13 bases from J, with 21 bases in between. CDR3 loop: CASSQEATTAAVCTF. The CDR3 DNA follows: TGCGCCAGCAGCCAAGAAGCGACCACCGCGGCAGTTTGCACCTTC.

The V call is TRBV6-2 or TRBV6-3, the J call TRBJ1-5; D gene unclear. The CDR3 contains 14 residues. Germline V CDR1 and CDR2: MNHEY, SVGEGT. V was clipped by 6 bases and J by 0 bases, with 9 bases between them. Here the CDR3 DNA reads TGTGCCAGCAGCCGGGGAGTTAGCAATCAGCCCCAGCATTTT. Translated, it gives CASSRGVSNQPQHF.

The rearrangement uses TRBV7-9 and TRBJ2-7, with 8 bases that match TRBD1. Germline trimming cut 5 bases from V and 6 bases from J; bases unmatched to any gene: 15. Germline-derived CDR1 and CDR2 are SEHNR and FQNEAQ (reference sequence). The CDR3 contains 16 residues. CDR3 region: CASSRLPGQGYSEQYF. The CDR3 coding sequence is TGTGCCAGCAGCCGACTCCCAGGACAGGGTTACTCCGAGCAGTACTTC.

The chain combines TRBV28 with TRBJ1-4, with D maybe TRBD1 (6 bases). Germline lookup yields CDR1 MDHEN and CDR2 SYDVKM. V lost 4 bases to trimming and J lost 1 base, with 16 bases between them. The CDR3 has 17 residues. The CDR3 loop reads CASSSTLIRGTNEKLFF. The CDR3 nucleotides read TGTGCCAGCAGTTCTACCCTCATCAGGGGAACTAATGAAAAACTGTTTTTT.

The V gene is TRBV11-2, the J gene TRBJ2-3; TRBD1 is a possible D gene (5 bases). CDR3 length: 13 residues. Trimming took off 5 bases at V and 7 bases at J, with 13 bases between the two ends. In germline, CDR1 is SGHAT, CDR2 FQNNGV. CDR3 residues: CASSMNAGYTQYF. CDR3 coding DNA: TGTGCCAGCAGCATGAACGCAGGGTATACGCAGTATTTT.

V and J are TRBV6-5 and TRBJ1-1; D unclear. This CDR3 has 14 amino acids. With 8 bases removed from V and 5 bases from J, the gap between germline ends came to 18 bases. Germline loops: CDR1 MNHEY, CDR2 SVGAGI. CDR3 protein: CASPRTPRGTEAFF. CDR3 DNA sequence: TGTGCCAGCCCTCGGACCCCCCGGGGAACTGAAGCTTTCTTT.

On this clone: No DNA is shown, since the ends of the CDR3 on it are uncertain; the CDR3 is the one TCRdb lists. The chain uses TRBV7-2 and TRBJ2-1; the table assigns TRBD2, which was not confirmed against the DNA. The CDR3 adds up to 16 amino acids, both ends counted. Germline-derived CDR1 and CDR2 are SGHTA and FQGNSA. The CDR3 sequence: CASSLVASGSPQKRFF.

This chain links TRBV6-5 with TRBJ2-7; 9 nucleotides align to TRBD2. The J segment lost 2 bases and the V segment lost 6 bases, leaving 8 bases of the junction unmatched. The CDR3 sequence is 15 residues long. Germline V lookup: CDR1 MNHEY, CDR2 SVGAGI. This CDR3 is CASSARTSAAYEQYF. For the CDR3, the DNA is TGTGCCAGCAGCGCAAGGACTAGCGCAGCCTACGAGCAGTACTTC.

This clone was seen at least ten times. The V gene is TRBV11-3, the J gene TRBJ2-2; TRBD2 aligns across 9 bases. Trimming removed 4 bases from V and 2 bases from J; junction bases left unmatched: 14. Germline CDR1 and CDR2: SGHNT and YENEEA. This CDR3 comprises 19 residues. CDR3 residues: CASSSLGGASGINTGELFF. CDR3 sequence (DNA): TGTGCCAGCAGCTCACTCGGAGGGGCTAGCGGGATTAACACCGGGGAGCTGTTTTTT.

This chain uses TRBV9 with TRBJ2-7; D is perhaps TRBD1 (6 bases). The length of the CDR3 is 14 residues. The ends were cut back, 3 bases at V and 0 bases at J, with 10 bases in the middle. Germline V CDR1 and CDR2: SGDLS, YYNGEE. The CDR3 reads CASSETGNSYEQYF. The CDR3 nucleotides read TGTGCCAGCAGCGAAACAGGGAACTCCTACGAGCAGTACTTC.

The J gene is TRBJ2-7, the V gene TRBV6-5; 7 nucleotides align to TRBD1. Losses at the gene ends were 2 bases for V and 4 bases for J; bases not matched to a gene: 5. The V gene's germline CDR1 is MNHEY and CDR2 SVGAGI. This CDR3 is 14 amino acids long. The DNA of the CDR3 is TGTGCCAGCAGTTACGGCGCAGGGGGATACGAGCAGTACTTC. It yields the protein CASSYGAGGYEQYF.

CDR3 sequence reads: CASSISGGPGELFF. DNA of the CDR3: TGTGCCAGTAGTATTTCAGGGGGCCCCGGGGAGCTGTTTTTT. This rearrangement joins TRBV19 to TRBJ2-2; 8 bases are shared with TRBD1. With V trimmed by 3 bases and J by 6 bases, 3 bases remained unmatched. This CDR3 has 14 amino acids. CDR1 is LNHDA, CDR2 SQIVND, per germline (reference sequence).

This chain links TRBV2 with TRBJ1-2, with 7 bases matching TRBD1. V gave up 6 bases and J gave up 3 bases; unmatched junction bases: 10. The CDR3 has 15 residues. In germline, CDR1 is SNHLY, CDR2 FYNNEI. CDR3 DNA sequence: TGTGCCAGCAGGCGGGACAGAAGATTCGACTATGGCTACACCTTC. This codes for CASRRDRRFDYGYTF.

The chain has TRBV28 and TRBJ1-5; 7 bases fit TRBD1. The CDR3 runs to 15 residues. Germline V gene data show CDR1 as MDHEN and CDR2 as SYDVKM. Trimming took 5 bases from V and 0 from J; bases not matched to a gene: 4. The CDR3 loop reads CASSPTGFSNQPQHF. Written as DNA, the CDR3 is TGTGCCAGCAGTCCGACAGGGTTTAGCAATCAGCCCCAGCATTTT.

V is TRBV28 and J is TRBJ2-1, with TRBD2 matching 11 bases. The germline V gene encodes CDR1 MDHEN and CDR2 SYDVKM. The CDR3 has 16 amino acids. V lost 7 bases to trimming and J lost 7 bases; unmatched junction nucleotides: 12. The CDR3 DNA follows: TGTGCCAGCACCGGGACTAGCGGAGACTCTAGGAATGAGCAGTTCTTC. It specifies CASTGTSGDSRNEQFF.

The J gene is TRBJ1-2, the V gene TRBV29-1; 12 positions match TRBD1. Germline V gives CDR1 SQVTM, CDR2 ANQGSEA. The V gene end was trimmed by 2 bases and the J gene end by 3 bases; junction bases not matched to a gene: 4. The CDR3 spans 15 residues. For the CDR3, the DNA is TGCAGCGTTGAATGGGACAGGGGGCGTTACTATGGCTACACCTTC. The encoded protein is CSVEWDRGRYYGYTF.

The chain has TRBV6-5 and TRBJ1-2; D remains ambiguous. Trimming stripped 5 bases from V and 3 bases from J, with 10 bases between. This CDR3 is 13 amino acids long. The V gene's germline CDR1 is MNHEY and CDR2 SVGAGI. The CDR3 sequence is CASSPEPHYGYTF. CDR3 nucleotides: TGTGCCAGCAGTCCAGAACCGCACTATGGCTACACCTTC.

This chain uses TRBV7-3 with TRBJ2-4; 7 bases match TRBD1. The ends lost 3 bases at V and 6 bases at J; junction bases unmatched: 8. This CDR3 is built from 15 residues. The V gene's germline CDR1 is SGHTA and CDR2 FQGTGA. In DNA form, the CDR3 reads TGTGCCAGCAGCTTCCGAGGGGGCGAGGGAAACATTCAGTACTTC. It codes for CASSFRGGEGNIQYF.

The V call is TRBV6-2 or TRBV6-3, the J call TRBJ2-2, with D tentatively TRBD1 or TRBD2 (7 bases each). The V gene lost 6 bases and the J gene lost 1 base, with 12 bases spanning the gap. The CDR3 is 15 residues long. CDR1 and CDR2 (germline): MNHEY, SVGEGT. The CDR3 DNA follows: TGTGCCAGCAGCCCAGGGGGGGTGAACACCGGGGAGCTGTTTTTT. Translation gives CASSPGGVNTGELFF.

The rearrangement uses TRBV24-1 and TRBJ2-1; D perhaps matches TRBD2 (6 bases). V was cut by 3 bases and J by 2 bases, with 10 bases left in between. Per germline, CDR1 KGHDR and CDR2 SFDVKD. This CDR3 is built from 15 residues. The CDR3 here is CATSDPGVPYNEQFF. CDR3 nucleotides: TGTGCCACCAGTGATCCGGGAGTCCCCTACAATGAGCAGTTCTTC.